This TCR beta chain was documented in a study of T cell repertoires in cytomegalovirus infection. Study details: CMV infection plus the matching HLA type was flagged by public TCR beta signatures. Study-wide results and caveats: The study found HLA-C-restricted CMV-specific TCR beta clonotypes dominating the ex vivo response. Cumulative public TCR beta family frequency identified carriers of CMV plus the relevant HLA.

The table lists this clonotype with a few counts. Its antigen is unidentified. This CDR3 comprises 15 residues. Trimming removed 2 bases from V and 0 bases from J, with 8 bases in between. Germline V lookup: CDR1 LGHDT, CDR2 YNNKEL (reference sequence). One entry per CDR3 protein, called by TCRdb with MiXCR from the reads. The table records approximately 110,000 distinct CDR3 sequences, about 9.5% of them present only once. This receptor was taken from a human donor in good health (CMV status not recorded). Some clones in this sample may be carry-over from other donors' samples. This sequence joins TRBV3-1 and TRBJ1-3; D unclear. Sequencing was done on a sample of PBMCs, sequenced either directly or after in vitro stimulation (not recorded which). CDR3 DNA: TGTGCCAGCAGCCAAACGGCTAACTCTGGAAACACCATATATTTT. This translates into CASSQTANSGNTIYF.